The entry below gives a single T cell receptor (beta chain) sequence along with its context. As yet, its antigen is unknown. The CDR3 totals 16 residues. Germline lookup yields CDR1 MNHEY and CDR2 SMNVEV (reference sequence). Trimming left V 5 bases short and J 4 bases short, with 21 bases between. Recent acute infections and vaccinations were absent in the healthy HIV-negative adult donors. Per the authors' pipeline: There were no quality scores in the junction-only immunoSEQ sequences, so filtering differed. The repertoire was sequenced with immunoSEQ multiplex PCR; TCRdb's copy has only in-frame clones and lacks some. The DNA gave D and trimming, while V, J and clone size come from that table. This repertoire shows approximately 980,000 clones, 76% found once; its top ten account for approximately 1.5%. This record belongs to a study of shared clonotypes between healthy human individuals. General study results and limits: An effect of sequencing depth on clonotype sharing among donors was expected.

Sequenced input: memory CD4+ T cells sorted from blood. Sample subset: CD45RA-negative fraction. This clonotype was obtained from a man aged 18 to 35 in good health. V usage is TRBV27 and J usage is TRBJ2-7; D is ambiguous. The CDR3 reads CASSHFSSHNTYEQYF. CDR3 coding DNA: TGTGCCAGCAGTCATTTTAGTAGCCACAACACTTACGAGCAGTACTTC.